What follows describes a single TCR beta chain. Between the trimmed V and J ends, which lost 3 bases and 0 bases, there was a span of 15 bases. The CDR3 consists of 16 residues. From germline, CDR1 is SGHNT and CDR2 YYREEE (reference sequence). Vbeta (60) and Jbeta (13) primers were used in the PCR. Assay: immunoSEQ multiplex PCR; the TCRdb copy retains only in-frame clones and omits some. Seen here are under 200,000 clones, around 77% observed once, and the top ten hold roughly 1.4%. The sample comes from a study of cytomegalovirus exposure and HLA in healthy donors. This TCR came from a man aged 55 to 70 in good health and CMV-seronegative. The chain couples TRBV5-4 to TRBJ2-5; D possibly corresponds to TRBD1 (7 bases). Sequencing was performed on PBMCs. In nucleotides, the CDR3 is TGTGCCAGCAGCTCCGGGCGGGACAGATACCAAGAGACCCAGTACTTC. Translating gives CASSSGRDRYQETQYF.